This TCR beta chain was profiled in a study of regulatory T cells in long-lasting Graves disease. Notes on the study in general: The study found TRBV28, TRBJ1-2 and TRBJ2-5 favored in persistent disease. Small sample size may have lowered accuracy.

CDR1 DFQATT and CDR2 SNEGSKA come from the germline V gene (reference sequence). This CDR3 has 15 residues. V was clipped by 2 bases and J by 4 bases; unmatched bases: 10. In this sample, this clonotype turned up many times. Its specificity is not known. The sample's time point: newly diagnosed GD, antithyroid drugs for less than 3 months. The TCR library was made from RNA extracted from PBMCs. Each of the patients was recruited from an endocrinology department situated in Xi'an, China. Relying on iRepertoire HTBI primers and Arm-PCR of CDR3 regions, the team built TCR beta libraries. In TCRdb, the multiplex PCR reads were re-called with MiXCR into one record per CDR3 protein. The sample includes a few hundred thousand distinct CDR3 sequences, roughly 12% of them seen just once. These same records also appear under a second study, on T cells in Graves' hyperthyroidism and ophthalmopathy.

The source was peripheral blood mononuclear cells (PBMCs), collected at new diagnosis, from a patient treated with antithyroid drugs. This chain joins TRBV20-1 and TRBJ2-5; 7 bases are a match to TRBD2. The source is a young man with Graves disease. The CDR3 loop is CSARTKGGWLETQYF. For the CDR3, the DNA is TGCAGTGCTAGAACCAAGGGAGGGTGGTTAGAGACCCAGTACTTC.